Here is one TCR beta chain with its context. Its cognate antigen is unknown. After removal of 0 bases from V and 3 bases from J, the junction contained 9 bases not matched to a gene. CDR3 length equals 17 residues. Germline lookup yields CDR1 LGHNA and CDR2 YNFKEQ. This sample was taken from a study of T cell responses to AZD1222 COVID-19 vaccine. Clones were sequenced by immunoSEQ multiplex PCR, and TCRdb holds only the in-frame ones, with some missing. The profile shows roughly 70,000 clones, about 90% of them singletons. The study, taken as a whole, reports: Baseline seropositivity characterized only a handful of AZD1222 recipients. Spike was spanned by vaccine-associated CD4 TCRs, with dominance at 160-218 and 743-854.

This chain connects TRBV4-2 to TRBJ2-5; 8 nucleotides match TRBD2. The TCR comes from an adult in good health. The sample in question was peripheral blood, obtained on day 0 of AZD1222 vaccination. This CDR3 reads CASSQEAFNGGEETQYF. The DNA of the CDR3 is TGTGCCAGCAGCCAAGAGGCGTTCAACGGGGGGGAAGAGACCCAGTACTTC.